Listed here are 22 T cell receptor beta chains from one sample, sequenced in a study of post-analysis software for immune sequencing data. Study results and caveats: Included in a set of roughly five TRBV segments more frequent in patients than controls were TRBV5-6, TRBV5-1 and TRBV20-1.

Researchers reported that TCR beta cDNA libraries carried unique molecular identifiers. Each CDR3 protein gets one entry after TCRdb re-called the PCR reads with MiXCR. Among roughly 400,000 distinct CDR3 sequences listed, 30% to 45% were seen once. These receptors have no identified antigens. Sequenced sample: blood. These TCRs come from a girl aged 2-15 years with multiple sclerosis.

This rearrangement joins TRBV7-2 to TRBJ2-3, with 7 bases that match TRBD1. CDR1 and CDR2 (germline): SGHTA, FQGNSA. The junction had 7 bases not matched to a gene; V was cut back by 7 bases and J by 3 bases. CDR3 length equals 14 residues. The CDR3 region has the DNA TGTGCCAGCACTCGGGACAGAGTAACAGATACGCAGTATTTT. This codes for CASTRDRVTDTQYF.

This chain connects TRBV4-3 to TRBJ2-3, with 9 bases fitting TRBD2. CDR1 and CDR2 from the germline V gene are LGHNA and YSLEER. CDR3 length: 17 amino acids. The J segment lost 4 bases and the V segment lost 0 bases, leaving 8 bases of the junction unmatched. The CDR3 nucleotides read TGCGCCAGCAGCCAAGAAAAGGCGGGGGGGCCCGCAGATACGCAGTATTTT. Residues: CASSQEKAGGPADTQYF.

The gene calls are TRBV7-2 and TRBJ1-4, with a tentative D call TRBD1 (5 bases). The ends were cut back, 5 bases at V and 0 bases at J, with 16 bases in the middle. In germline, CDR1 is SGHTA, CDR2 FQGNSA. The CDR3 runs 17 residues. CDR3 residues: CASSQRGVGATNEKLFF. CDR3 sequence (DNA): TGTGCCAGCAGCCAAAGAGGGGTCGGGGCAACTAATGAAAAACTGTTTTTT.

The chain carries TRBV10-3 and TRBJ2-5; 11 bases map to TRBD1. The end of the DNA aligns better with TRBJ2-7, so the J call may be wrong. CDR1 ENHRY and CDR2 SYGVKD come from the germline V gene. This CDR3 comprises 15 residues. The CDR3 nucleotides are TGTGCCACCTTTAGTCCCGGGACAGGGGGGGGCGAGCAGTACTTC. This sequence encodes CATFSPGTGGGEQYF.

A few counts support this clonotype. The chain carries TRBV28 and TRBJ1-2; perhaps TRBD1 as D (6 bases). Trimming left V 2 bases short and J 3 bases short, with 10 bases between. The CDR3 sequence is 14 residues long. Germline V gene lookup returns CDR1 MDHEN and CDR2 SYDVKM. The CDR3 coding sequence is TGTGCCAGCAGTTTAGTCAGGGGCTACTATGGCTACACCTTC. This gives the protein CASSLVRGYYGYTF.

CDR3 residues: CASSLLGHQETQYF. The CDR3 DNA follows: TGTGCCAGCAGCCTCCTGGGCCACCAAGAGACCCAGTACTTC. The rearrangement joins TRBV3-1 to TRBJ2-5, with D unclear. Germline assignment: CDR1 LGHDT and CDR2 YNNKEL (reference sequence). The CDR3 contains 14 residues. The V end lost 4 bases, the J end lost 0 bases, and 9 bases lay between the germline ends.

The chain recombines TRBV7-2 with TRBJ2-1; D is ambiguous. The CDR3 runs 18 residues. Germline V CDR1 and CDR2: SGHTA, FQGNSA. Trimming removed 1 base at V and 5 bases at J, with 21 bases between. CDR3 bases: TGTGCCAGCAGCTTAGAAGAGCCCTCTCAAATAGTCGACAATGAGCAGTTCTTC. Its translation is CASSLEEPSQIVDNEQFF.

This clonotype has a handful of counts. The chain couples TRBV12-3 or TRBV12-4 to TRBJ1-2; possible D gene TRBD1, 6 bases. This CDR3 region has 14 residues. Trimming pared 5 bases from V and 4 bases from J, leaving 14 bases between. CDR3 in amino acids: CASSPWDILYGYTF. CDR3 bases: TGTGCCAGCAGTCCCTGGGACATACTCTATGGCTACACCTTC.

The V gene is TRBV18, the J gene TRBJ1-2; perhaps TRBD1 as D (5 bases). The CDR3 runs 13 residues. CDR1 and CDR2 (germline): KGHSH, LQKENI. V lost 6 bases and J 6 bases, leaving 14 bases between the germline ends. DNA for the CDR3: TGTGCCAGCTCTATTTCCAGGGCAGATGGCTACACCTTC. Its protein is CASSISRADGYTF.

The J gene is TRBJ2-5, the V gene TRBV7-2; 7 bases are a match to TRBD2. This CDR3 region has 14 residues. Germline trimming cut 5 bases from V and 3 bases from J; bases unmatched to any gene: 6. Germline V gives CDR1 SGHTA, CDR2 FQGNSA. The DNA for the CDR3 is TGTGCCAGCAGCCAAACCGCGGGAGAAGAGACCCAGTACTTC. It is translated as CASSQTAGEETQYF.

This chain joins TRBV14 and TRBJ2-7; tentatively, D is TRBD1 (5 bases). Germline V lookup: CDR1 SGHDN, CDR2 FVKESK. The germline V and J ends were trimmed by 4 bases and 3 bases, with 13 bases remaining between them. CDR3 length: 14 residues. CDR3 amino acids: CASSRRKGVYEQYF. In DNA form, the CDR3 reads TGTGCCAGCAGCCGACGAAAAGGGGTCTACGAGCAGTACTTC.

The J gene is TRBJ2-5, the V gene TRBV20-1; D may correspond to TRBD1 or TRBD2 (5 bases each). This CDR3 contains 15 residues. V was pared by 0 bases and J by 1 base, with 12 bases between. Germline lookup yields CDR1 DFQATT and CDR2 SNEGSKA (reference sequence). The CDR3: CSARDSGQRQETQYF. CDR3 DNA: TGCAGTGCTAGAGATTCGGGGCAGCGCCAAGAGACCCAGTACTTC.

The rearrangement uses TRBV2 and TRBJ1-2; D not resolved. This CDR3 is built from 15 residues. From germline, CDR1 is SNHLY and CDR2 FYNNEI. The ends were cut back, 3 bases at V and 1 base at J, with 12 bases in the middle. As DNA, the CDR3 is TGTGCCAGCAGTGATGGGCAGCGCCTTAACTATGGCTACACCTTC. Amino acid sequence: CASSDGQRLNYGYTF.

This clonotype showed up just a few times. The rearrangement joins TRBV7-2 to TRBJ2-7, with a possible D match to TRBD2 (5 bases). CDR3 length: 14 amino acids. Trimming left V 2 bases short and J 2 bases short, with 10 bases between. The germline V gene encodes CDR1 SGHTA and CDR2 FQGNSA. This CDR3 reads CASSLPWRPYEQYF. CDR3 nucleotide sequence: TGTGCCAGCAGCTTACCTTGGAGGCCCTACGAGCAGTACTTC.

This chain uses TRBV3-1 with TRBJ1-1; 7 bases align to TRBD1. CDR3 length: 18 residues. After removal of 7 bases from V and 2 bases from J, the junction contained 19 bases not matched to a gene. Germline V lookup: CDR1 LGHDT, CDR2 YNNKEL (reference sequence). The CDR3 protein is CASTQHLRGSAINTEAFF. The DNA for the CDR3 is TGTGCCAGCACCCAGCACCTCAGGGGGTCGGCAATTAACACTGAAGCTTTCTTT.

This clonotype is deemed medium-sized. This rearrangement joins TRBV7-3 to TRBJ2-7; 10 nucleotides match TRBD2. Germline loops: CDR1 SGHTA, CDR2 FQGTGA. This CDR3 is 15 amino acids long. Trimming cost V 5 bases and J 4 bases; bases outside gene matches: 8. In DNA form, the CDR3 reads TGTGCCAGCAGCCCAGGAGAACTAGCGGGGTACGAGCAGTACTTC. It yields the protein CASSPGELAGYEQYF.

This chain joins TRBV28 and TRBJ2-7, with 7 bases aligning to TRBD1. J gave up 2 bases and V 6 bases, and 10 bases lay outside the gene matches. Germline V gene data show CDR1 as MDHEN and CDR2 as SYDVKM. This CDR3 has 15 residues. As DNA, the CDR3 is TGTGCCAGCAGGGGGGACAGAACTTTTCCCTACGAGCAGTACTTC. Translation gives CASRGDRTFPYEQYF.

The chain carries TRBV5-1 and TRBJ2-1; D is undetermined. This CDR3 spans 16 amino acids. Germline V gene lookup returns CDR1 SGHRS and CDR2 YFSETQ. Trimming left V 0 bases short and J 0 bases short, with 10 bases between. The CDR3 DNA is TGCGCCAGCAGCTTGGCAAAGGCGAGCTCCTACAATGAGCAGTTCTTC. Translation: CASSLAKASSYNEQFF.

V is TRBV7-2 and J is TRBJ1-1, with D hard to call. Trimming stripped 4 bases from V and 6 bases from J, with 12 bases between. Germline loops: CDR1 SGHTA, CDR2 FQGNSA. The CDR3 runs to 13 residues. DNA for the CDR3: TGTGCCAGCAGCTCGACGGTTTACGCTGAAGCTTTCTTT. Translated: CASSSTVYAEAFF.

This clonotype has a handful of counts. V and J are TRBV28 and TRBJ2-7, with TRBD1 matching over 8 bases. The CDR3 has 14 amino acids. V shed 10 bases and J 0 bases; nucleotides not matched to a gene: 8. Germline V CDR1 and CDR2: MDHEN, SYDVKM. The CDR3 loop is CAIRGTGGSYEQYF. CDR3 coding DNA: TGTGCCATAAGGGGTACAGGGGGCTCCTACGAGCAGTACTTC. The full variable domain, in which reference TRBV28 and TRBJ2-7 provide the parts outside the CDR3, is DVKVTQSSRYLVKRTGEKVFLECVQDMDHENMFWYRQDPGLGLRLIYFSYDVKMKEKGDIPEGYSVSREKKERFSLILESASTNQTSMYLCAIRGTGGSYEQYFGPGTRLTVT.

V is TRBV29-1 and J is TRBJ2-3, with 14 bases matching TRBD2. Germline V CDR1 and CDR2: SQVTM, ANQGSEA. The CDR3 loop spans 14 amino acids. V trimming: 8 bases; J trimming: 5 bases; junction bases outside the gene matches: 6. CDR3 sequence: CSTGLAGEEDTQYF. In nucleotides, the CDR3 is TGCAGCACGGGACTAGCGGGAGAGGAAGATACGCAGTATTTT.

This clonotype has just one count. The gene calls are TRBV12-3 or TRBV12-4 and TRBJ2-7; TRBD2 is a possible D gene (5 bases). Trimming stripped 5 bases from V and 7 bases from J, with 15 bases between. This CDR3 is 13 amino acids long. The CDR3 coding sequence is TGTGCCAGCAGTCCCGGAGGCGGTGCAGAGCAGTACTTC. Amino acid sequence: CASSPGGGAEQYF.